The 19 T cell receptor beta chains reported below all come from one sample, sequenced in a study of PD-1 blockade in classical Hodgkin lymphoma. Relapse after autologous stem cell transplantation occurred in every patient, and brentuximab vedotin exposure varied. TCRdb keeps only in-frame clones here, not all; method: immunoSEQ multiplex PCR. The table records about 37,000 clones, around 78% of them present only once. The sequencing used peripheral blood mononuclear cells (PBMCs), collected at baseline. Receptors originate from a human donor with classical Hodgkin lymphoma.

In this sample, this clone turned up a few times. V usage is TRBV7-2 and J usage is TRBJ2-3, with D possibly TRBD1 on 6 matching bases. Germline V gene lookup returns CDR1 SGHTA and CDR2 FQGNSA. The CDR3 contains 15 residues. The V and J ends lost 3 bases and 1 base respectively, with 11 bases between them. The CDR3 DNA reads TGTGCCAGCAGCTTTGGGGACACGGGCACAGATACGCAGTATTTT. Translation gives CASSFGDTGTDTQYF.

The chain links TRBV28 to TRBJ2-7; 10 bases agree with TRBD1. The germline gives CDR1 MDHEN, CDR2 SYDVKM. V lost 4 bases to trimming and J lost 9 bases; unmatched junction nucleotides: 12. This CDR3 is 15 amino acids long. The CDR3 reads CASSSPGQGFVGQYF. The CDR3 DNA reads TGTGCCAGCAGTTCACCGGGACAGGGGTTTGTAGGGCAGTACTTC. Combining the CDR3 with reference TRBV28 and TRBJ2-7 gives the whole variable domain DVKVTQSSRYLVKRTGEKVFLECVQDMDHENMFWYRQDPGLGLRLIYFSYDVKMKEKGDIPEGYSVSREKKERFSLILESASTNQTSMYLCASSSPGQGFVGQYFGPGTRLTVT.

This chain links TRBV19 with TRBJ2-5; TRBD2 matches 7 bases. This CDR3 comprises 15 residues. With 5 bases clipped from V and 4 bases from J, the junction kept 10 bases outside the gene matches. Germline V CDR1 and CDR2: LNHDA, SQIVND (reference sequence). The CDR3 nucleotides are TGTGCCAGTAGTGGGTCGGGGAGGGCCGGAGAGACCCAGTACTTC. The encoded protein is CASSGSGRAGETQYF.

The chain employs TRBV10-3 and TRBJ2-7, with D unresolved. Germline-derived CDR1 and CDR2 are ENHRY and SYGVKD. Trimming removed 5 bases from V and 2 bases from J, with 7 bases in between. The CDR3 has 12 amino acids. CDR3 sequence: CAISSGAYEQYF. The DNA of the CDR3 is TGTGCCATCAGTTCCGGCGCCTACGAGCAGTACTTC.

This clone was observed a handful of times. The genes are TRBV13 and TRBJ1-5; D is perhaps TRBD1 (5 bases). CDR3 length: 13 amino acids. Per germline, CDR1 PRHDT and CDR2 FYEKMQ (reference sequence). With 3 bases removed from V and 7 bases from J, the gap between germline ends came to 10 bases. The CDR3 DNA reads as TGTGCCAGCAGCTTGGGCAGGGACCAGCCCCAGCATTTT. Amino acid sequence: CASSLGRDQPQHF.

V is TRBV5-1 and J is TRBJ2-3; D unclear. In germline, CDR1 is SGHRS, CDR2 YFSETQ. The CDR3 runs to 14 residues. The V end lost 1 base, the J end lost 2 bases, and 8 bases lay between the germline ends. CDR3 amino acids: CASSLTSYTDTQYF. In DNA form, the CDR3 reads TGCGCCAGCAGCTTGACTTCCTACACAGATACGCAGTATTTT.

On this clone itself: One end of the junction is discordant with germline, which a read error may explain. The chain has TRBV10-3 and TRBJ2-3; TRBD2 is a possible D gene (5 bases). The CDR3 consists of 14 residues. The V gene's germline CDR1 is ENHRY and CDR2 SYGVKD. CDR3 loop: CASSDSGSSDTQYF. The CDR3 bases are TGTGCCAGCAGTGACTCGGGGAGTTCAGATACGCAGTATTTT.

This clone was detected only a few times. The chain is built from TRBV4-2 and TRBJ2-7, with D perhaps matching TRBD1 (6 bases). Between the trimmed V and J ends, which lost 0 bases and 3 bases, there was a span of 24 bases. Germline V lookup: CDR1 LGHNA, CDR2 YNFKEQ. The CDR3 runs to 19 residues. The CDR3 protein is CASSQDFRAGVLGGYEQYF. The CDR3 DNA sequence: TGTGCCAGCAGCCAAGATTTTAGAGCCGGAGTCCTAGGGGGCTACGAGCAGTACTTC.

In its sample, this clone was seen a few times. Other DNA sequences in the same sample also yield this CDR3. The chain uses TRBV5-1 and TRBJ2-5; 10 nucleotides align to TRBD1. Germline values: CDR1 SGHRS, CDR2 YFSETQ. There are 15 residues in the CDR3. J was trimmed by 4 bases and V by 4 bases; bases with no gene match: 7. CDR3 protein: CASSPGTGAGETQYF. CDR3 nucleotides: TGCGCCAGCAGCCCCGGGACAGGGGCGGGAGAGACCCAGTACTTC.

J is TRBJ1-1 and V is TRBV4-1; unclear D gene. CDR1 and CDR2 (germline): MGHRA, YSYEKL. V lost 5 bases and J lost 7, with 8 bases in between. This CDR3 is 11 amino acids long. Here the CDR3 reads CASSFLGEAFF. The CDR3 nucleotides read TGCGCCAGCAGCTTTCTTGGTGAAGCTTTCTTT.

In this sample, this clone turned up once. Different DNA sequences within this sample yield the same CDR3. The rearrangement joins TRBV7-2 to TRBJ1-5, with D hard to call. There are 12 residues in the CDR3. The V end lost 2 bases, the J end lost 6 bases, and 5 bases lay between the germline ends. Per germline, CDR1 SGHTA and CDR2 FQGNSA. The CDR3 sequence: CASSLPGQPQHF. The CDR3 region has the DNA TGTGCCAGCAGCTTACCAGGTCAGCCCCAGCATTTT.

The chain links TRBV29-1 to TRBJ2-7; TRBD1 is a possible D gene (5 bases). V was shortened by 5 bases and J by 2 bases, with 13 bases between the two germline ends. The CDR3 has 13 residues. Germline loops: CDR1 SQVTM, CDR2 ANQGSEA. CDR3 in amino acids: CSVRGISTYEQYF. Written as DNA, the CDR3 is TGCAGCGTTAGGGGCATTTCCACCTACGAGCAGTACTTC.

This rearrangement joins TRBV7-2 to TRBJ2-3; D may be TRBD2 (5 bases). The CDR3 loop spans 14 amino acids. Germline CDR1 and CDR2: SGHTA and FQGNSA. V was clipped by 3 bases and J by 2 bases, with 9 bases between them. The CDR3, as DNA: TGTGCCAGCAGCTTCGGACTCTCCACAGATACGCAGTATTTT. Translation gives CASSFGLSTDTQYF. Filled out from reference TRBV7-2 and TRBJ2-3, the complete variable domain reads GAGVSQSPSNKVTEKGKDVELRCDPISGHTALYWYRQSLGQGLEFLIYFQGNSAPDKSGLPSDRFSAERTGGSVSTLTIQRTQQEDSAVYLCASSFGLSTDTQYFGPGTRLTVL.

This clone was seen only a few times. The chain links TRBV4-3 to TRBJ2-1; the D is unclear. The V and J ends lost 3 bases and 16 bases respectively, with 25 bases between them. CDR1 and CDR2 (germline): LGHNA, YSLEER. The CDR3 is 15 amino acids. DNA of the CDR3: TGCGCCAGCAGCCACCGAGATACAGCCTTATCCCCCCGATTCTTC. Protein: CASSHRDTALSPRFF.

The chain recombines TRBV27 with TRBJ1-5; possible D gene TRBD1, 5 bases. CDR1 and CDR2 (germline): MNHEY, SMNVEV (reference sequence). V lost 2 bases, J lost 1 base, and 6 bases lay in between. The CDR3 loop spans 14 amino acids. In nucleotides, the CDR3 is TGTGCCAGCAGTTTAAGGACAAGCAATCAGCCCCAGCATTTT. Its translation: CASSLRTSNQPQHF.

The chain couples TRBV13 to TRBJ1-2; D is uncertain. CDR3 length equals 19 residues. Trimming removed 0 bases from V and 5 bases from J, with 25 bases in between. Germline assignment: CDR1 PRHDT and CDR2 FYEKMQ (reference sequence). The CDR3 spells CASSLGQRPYRRPGYGYTF. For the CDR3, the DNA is TGTGCCAGCAGCTTAGGGCAGCGCCCGTACCGCAGGCCTGGTTATGGCTACACCTTC.

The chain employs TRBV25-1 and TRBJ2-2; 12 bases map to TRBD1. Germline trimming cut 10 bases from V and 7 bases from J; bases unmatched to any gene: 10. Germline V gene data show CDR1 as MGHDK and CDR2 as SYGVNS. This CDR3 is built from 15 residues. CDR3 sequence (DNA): TGTGCCACCTCCGGGACAGGGGGCGTCTTCGGGGAGCTGTTTTTT. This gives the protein CATSGTGGVFGELFF.

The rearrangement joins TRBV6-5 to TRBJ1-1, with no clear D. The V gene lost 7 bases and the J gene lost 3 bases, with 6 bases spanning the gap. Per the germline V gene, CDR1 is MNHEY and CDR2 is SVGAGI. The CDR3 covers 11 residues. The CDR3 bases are TGTGCCAGCAAGAGGGACACTGAAGCTTTCTTT. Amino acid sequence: CASKRDTEAFF.

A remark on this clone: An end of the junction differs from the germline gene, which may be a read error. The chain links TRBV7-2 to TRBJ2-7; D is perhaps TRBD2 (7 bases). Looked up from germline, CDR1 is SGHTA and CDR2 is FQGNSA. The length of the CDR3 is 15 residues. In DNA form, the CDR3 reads TGCGCCAGCAGCCAAGAACGGGGGGCCCGCTACGAGCAGTACTTC. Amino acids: CASSQERGARYEQYF.